This T cell receptor (beta chain) was sequenced for a study of radiation and T cells in renal cell carcinoma (TCRdb year 2020). Background on the whole study: The samples were drawn from a clinical trial, where primary renal cell carcinomas were treated with 15 Gy of stereotactic body radiation therapy and then removed by nephrectomy 4 weeks afterward. In total, 50 to 55 samples, comprising around 26 tumors and 27 peripheral blood samples, were subjected to TCR beta sequencing. A total of about 4 million unique CDR3 nucleotide sequences, encoding more than 2 million unique CDR3 amino acid sequences, were found across all 50 or so samples. Findings and caveats that apply to the study as a whole: Because pretreatment tumor biopsies were not available, the baseline intratumoral presence of clonotypes could not be determined. Because the trial had a single-armed design, the trial could not examine how radiation dose or scheduling affected the TCR repertoire. Changes in the blood repertoire were not tracked past 4 weeks after treatment. In blood, the top tumor clonotypes increased between baseline and 2 weeks post-radiation and then shrank by 4 weeks, which suggests that tumor-resident clones expanded only transiently.

What the time point label conveys for this sample: blood 2 weeks post-SBRT. The sample's treatment or condition, from its label and the paper: 15 Gy SBRT to primary tumor, nephrectomy 4 weeks later. To follow tumor-enriched clonotypes, peripheral blood was collected serially from radiation-treated patients at baseline and again at 2 weeks and 4 weeks after SBRT. Every patient had renal cell carcinoma of clear cell pathology. The QIAamp DNA Blood Mini Kit (Qiagen) was used to prepare genomic DNA for TCR sequencing. The analyses included just those samples that passed every quality control check. Remarks on this clone: Its antigen target is currently unknown. Base qualities are not at hand, and no much larger clone is one base apart.

From the germline V gene, CDR1 is MNHNS and CDR2 is SASEGT. The CDR3 holds 13 amino acids from the cysteine to the phenylalanine. Only CDR3 DNA is held: 39 bases, read in frame from base 1. After removal of 6 bases from V and 2 bases from J, the junction retains 0 bases not matched to a gene. TCR beta libraries were generated from genomic DNA with the immunoSEQ kit, following the manufacturer's recommendations. To prepare the libraries, a first multiplex PCR with proprietary primers was run, followed by a second PCR that added unique barcodes, and a bead cleanup was done after each round. A kit-provided positive control reaction and a negative control reaction were included in every sample batch. The final libraries were assessed on an Agilent 4200 TapeStation D1000 ScreenTape, pooled by volume, and quantified by qPCR. Sequencing ran on an Illumina NextSeq500 with a MidOutput 150-cycle cartridge, using 156 Read1 and 15 Index1 cycles with kit custom primers. The pooled library was loaded at roughly 1 pM with about 21% PhiX control spiked in. For the original study's pipeline: The vendor-processed data were analyzed in R, and a clonotype was defined as all T cells that share the same CDR3 nucleotide sequence. In the clone abundance analyses, frequencies in each sample were normalized to that sample's 10,000 most abundant clones. Public T cell clones, which averaged fewer than five per sample, were removed prior to analysis. Tumor-enriched and baseline blood-enriched clonotypes were defined by at least a 32-fold difference in abundance between compartments. Clonotypes expanded or contracted between blood time points were identified with a beta-binomial differential abundance model. Tumor-blood repertoire similarity was measured with the Baroni-Urbani and Buser coefficient, and group comparisons used two-tailed Wilcoxon tests in R. TCRdb took this table from immuneACCESS and kept in-frame rearrangements with V and J called. Such tables lack part of the clones; where checked against another copy, unresolved V genes explain under half of the gap, and the rest is unexplained. Clone size and the V and J calls come from that table; the DNA yielded D and trimming. This sample has some 120,000 clones in its table, and more than 75% of those were observed once. Around 6% of the sample goes to the ten largest clones.

The V and J segments used are TRBV6-1 and TRBJ1-1; a stretch of 10 junction bases matches TRBD1. The material sequenced was blood, taken from a patient whose treatment included radiotherapy and nephrectomy. The clonotype originates from a woman aged 70-85 years with renal cell carcinoma. The CDR3 is CASRTGGNTEAFF. The DNA sequence is TGTGCCAGCAGGACAGGGGGCAACACTGAAGCTTTCTTT.